This TCR beta chain appears in the sequencing data of a study of response to subunit inactivated influenza vaccine. This clonotype was found a few times. In TCRdb, the RT-PCR reads were re-called with MiXCR into one record per CDR3 protein. This table has about 480,000 distinct CDR3 sequences, approximately 12% appearing once. Germline V CDR1 and CDR2: MNHEY, SVGAGI. CDR3 length: 14 amino acids. V lost 4 bases and J lost 8, with 17 bases in between. This specimen was PBMCs from blood, taken about 40 days after vaccination. The origin of this receptor is a middle-aged man who received an inactivated influenza vaccine. The J gene is TRBJ1-2, the V gene TRBV6-5; tentative D call: TRBD1 (5 bases). The CDR3 region is CASSLSGRQGGYTF. Written as DNA, the CDR3 is TGTGCCAGCAGTTTATCGGGACGGCAAGGAGGCTACACCTTC.